The 24 T cell receptor beta chains listed next were all sequenced from one sample in a study of blood T cell repertoires in COVID-19. TCRdb's table, derived via immunoSEQ multiplex PCR, lists solely in-frame clones and lacks some. The sample consists of roughly 250,000 clones, about four fifths of them appearing once. Sequenced material: peripheral blood. These receptors were obtained from a woman aged 40 to 50 who had recovered from COVID-19.

The genes are TRBV5-1 and TRBJ2-2; D remains unclear. With 1 base removed from V and 5 bases from J, the gap between germline ends came to 9 bases. This CDR3 has 14 residues. Germline loops: CDR1 SGHRS, CDR2 YFSETQ. This CDR3 is CASSLQARTGELFF. DNA of the CDR3: TGCGCCAGCAGCTTGCAGGCTCGGACCGGGGAGCTGTTTTTT.

The rearrangement joins TRBV20-1 to TRBJ1-2, with D maybe TRBD1 (6 bases). The CDR3 totals 15 residues. Deletions cut 3 bases from V and 4 bases from J, with 18 bases between. Germline CDR1 reads DFQATT; CDR2 reads SNEGSKA (reference sequence). The DNA of the CDR3 is TGCAGTGCTAGTTCCCGGGGACAAGCTTTCTATGGCTACACCTTC. It translates to CSASSRGQAFYGYTF.

V is TRBV5-6 and J is TRBJ1-5, with unresolved D. Between the trimmed V and J ends, which lost 1 base and 6 bases, there was a span of 8 bases. This CDR3 spans 13 amino acids. The germline V gene encodes CDR1 SGHDT and CDR2 YYEEEE. CDR3 DNA: TGTGCCAGCAGCTTGTCGGGGTTTCAGCCCCAGCATTTT. Protein sequence: CASSLSGFQPQHF.

The chain links TRBV12-3 or TRBV12-4 to TRBJ1-6; D not resolved. Trimming pared 8 bases from V and 9 bases from J, leaving 14 bases between. This CDR3 comprises 13 residues. Here the CDR3 reads CASSPRLSSPLHF. For the CDR3, the DNA is TGTGCCAGCTCCCCCAGGTTGAGTTCACCCCTCCACTTT.

This chain links TRBV5-4 with TRBJ2-5; a possible D gene is TRBD2 (6 bases). The CDR3 contains 15 residues. The germline CDR1 and CDR2 sequences are SGHNT and YYREEE (reference sequence). Deletions cut 5 bases from V and 5 bases from J, with 19 bases between. The CDR3 DNA follows: TGTGCCAGCAGGGGAGGCGAATACCTGGGGGAGACCCAGTACTTC. It codes for CASRGGEYLGETQYF.

The chain carries TRBV5-4 and TRBJ1-1, with 8 bases fitting TRBD1. Germline V CDR1 and CDR2: SGHNT, YYREEE (reference sequence). After removal of 0 bases from V and 9 bases from J, the junction contained 1 base not matched to a gene. The CDR3 has 12 residues. CDR3 nucleotides: TGTGCCAGCAGCTTGGGACAGGGGCAAGCTTTCTTT. Amino acids: CASSLGQGQAFF.

Turning to this clone: Distinct nucleotide sequences in the sample also encode this CDR3. The rearrangement joins TRBV5-1 to TRBJ1-6; weak D call: TRBD1 (5 bases). Germline CDR1 reads SGHRS; CDR2 reads YFSETQ. The CDR3 totals 14 residues. With 0 bases removed from V and 7 bases from J, the gap between germline ends came to 8 bases. The CDR3 region is CASSLVPGNSPLHF. In nucleotides, the CDR3 is TGCGCCAGCAGCTTGGTTCCAGGGAATTCACCCCTCCACTTT.

CDR3 coding DNA: TGTGCCAGCAGCTTGACACAGGGGTACACTGAAGCTTTCTTT. Protein sequence: CASSLTQGYTEAFF. J is TRBJ1-1 and V is TRBV13, with 7 nucleotides matching TRBD1. The ends lost 3 bases at V and 3 bases at J; junction bases unmatched: 4. The CDR3 has 14 amino acids. From germline, CDR1 is PRHDT and CDR2 FYEKMQ (reference sequence). Based on the CDR3 plus reference TRBV13 and TRBJ1-1, the full variable domain is AAGVIQSPRHLIKEKRETATLKCYPIPRHDTVYWYQQGPGQDPQFLISFYEKMQSDKGSIPDRFSAQQFSDYHSELNMSSLELGDSALYFCASSLTQGYTEAFFGQGTRLTVV.

This chain links TRBV28 with TRBJ1-5; D gene uncertain. Germline loops: CDR1 MDHEN, CDR2 SYDVKM. This CDR3 region has 16 residues. With 5 bases removed from V and 2 bases from J, the gap between germline ends came to 16 bases. As DNA, the CDR3 is TGTGCCAGCAGTGACCCAGGAGGAATCGGCAATCAGCCCCAGCATTTT. This gives the protein CASSDPGGIGNQPQHF.

The chain uses TRBV24-1 and TRBJ2-5; perhaps TRBD1 as D (5 bases). V was trimmed by 4 bases and J by 4 bases, leaving 9 bases between them. Germline CDR1 reads KGHDR; CDR2 reads SFDVKD. The CDR3 covers 13 residues. The CDR3: CATSDSGAETQYF. DNA for the CDR3: TGTGCCACCAGTGACAGTGGGGCAGAGACCCAGTACTTC.

V gene TRBV4-2 combines with J gene TRBJ1-1, with D unresolved. The CDR3 spans 13 residues. V was pared by 2 bases and J by 5 bases, with 9 bases between. Germline-derived CDR1 and CDR2 are LGHNA and YNFKEQ. The CDR3 loop reads CASSQSRETEAFF. Here the CDR3 DNA reads TGTGCCAGCAGCCAATCCCGGGAAACTGAAGCTTTCTTT.

The chain carries TRBV19 and TRBJ2-3, with 9 nucleotides matching TRBD2. V dropped 0 bases and J dropped 2; count of bases not matched to a gene: 6. The CDR3 is made up of 17 amino acids. The V gene's germline CDR1 is LNHDA and CDR2 SQIVND (reference sequence). The CDR3 DNA reads TGTGCCAGTAGTATAGATCTCGGCGGGGGGGCCACAGATACGCAGTATTTT. This encodes CASSIDLGGGATDTQYF.

This chain connects TRBV13 to TRBJ1-3; the D gene is possibly TRBD1 (5 bases). The CDR3 is made up of 14 amino acids. The V end was cut by 2 bases, the J end by 2 bases, with 7 bases between. Germline V gene lookup returns CDR1 PRHDT and CDR2 FYEKMQ (reference sequence). CDR3 loop: CASSLRGTGNTIYF. The CDR3 coding sequence is TGTGCCAGCAGCTTACGGGGGACTGGAAACACCATATATTTT. Together with reference TRBV13 and TRBJ1-3, the CDR3 gives the full variable domain: AAGVIQSPRHLIKEKRETATLKCYPIPRHDTVYWYQQGPGQDPQFLISFYEKMQSDKGSIPDRFSAQQFSDYHSELNMSSLELGDSALYFCASSLRGTGNTIYFGEGSWLTVV.

This chain uses TRBV7-2 with TRBJ2-5, with unresolved D. Germline loops: CDR1 SGHTA, CDR2 FQGNSA. V shed 5 bases and J shed 4 bases, with 11 bases lying between them. The CDR3 runs to 13 residues. CDR3 DNA: TGTGCCAGCAGCCAACCGGCGGTAGAGACCCAGTACTTC. It translates to CASSQPAVETQYF.

The chain joins TRBV2 to TRBJ1-1; maybe TRBD1 (5 bases). Trimming removed 5 bases at V and 8 bases at J, with 12 bases between. CDR1 is SNHLY and CDR2 is FYNNEI in the germline V gene. The length of the CDR3 is 12 residues. The CDR3 sequence: CASSNRQIEAFF. CDR3 in DNA: TGTGCCAGCAGTAATAGACAGATAGAAGCTTTCTTT.

The rearrangement uses TRBV11-3 and TRBJ1-1; TRBD1 matches 9 bases. The V gene end was trimmed by 2 bases and the J gene end by 0 bases; junction bases not matched to a gene: 1. This CDR3 spans 15 amino acids. The V gene's germline CDR1 is SGHNT and CDR2 YENEEA. For the CDR3, the DNA is TGTGCCAGCAGCTTATACAGGGGGCTGAACACTGAAGCTTTCTTT. This codes for CASSLYRGLNTEAFF. Filled out from reference TRBV11-3 and TRBJ1-1, the complete variable domain reads EAGVVQSPRYKIIEKKQPVAFWCNPISGHNTLYWYLQNLGQGPELLIRYENEEAVDDSQLPKDRFSAERLKGVDSTLKIQPAELGDSAVYLCASSLYRGLNTEAFFGQGTRLTVV.

The J gene is TRBJ2-5, the V gene TRBV12-3 or TRBV12-4; TRBD1 aligns across 8 bases. Germline trimming cut 2 bases from V and 6 bases from J; bases unmatched to any gene: 2. The CDR3 is made up of 13 amino acids. CDR3 coding DNA: TGTGCCAGCAGTTTACAGGGGGCAAAGACCCAGTACTTC. Translating gives CASSLQGAKTQYF.

V and J are TRBV5-1 and TRBJ2-2; 7 bases match TRBD1. V was pared by 4 bases and J by 7 bases, with 7 bases of the junction left unmatched. The V gene's germline CDR1 is SGHRS and CDR2 YFSETQ. This CDR3 has 14 amino acids. CDR3 nucleotide sequence: TGCGCCAGCAGCCCCGACAGGGAAGTCGGGGAGCTGTTTTTT. This gives the protein CASSPDREVGELFF.

J is TRBJ2-5 and V is TRBV19; 8 bases align to TRBD1. Trimming at V came to 3 bases and at J to 3 bases, leaving 3 bases not matched to a gene. The CDR3 totals 14 residues. Germline CDR1 reads LNHDA; CDR2 reads SQIVND (reference sequence). CDR3 region: CASSIGTGKETQYF. Written as DNA, the CDR3 is TGTGCCAGTAGTATTGGGACAGGCAAAGAGACCCAGTACTTC.

This chain connects TRBV5-1 to TRBJ2-1; a weak D match, TRBD2 (5 bases). The CDR3 consists of 12 residues. Germline CDR1 SGHRS, CDR2 YFSETQ. The V end was cut by 4 bases, the J end by 8 bases, with 10 bases between. For the CDR3, the DNA is TGCGCCAGCAGCCCCCGGGGTCATGAGCAGTTCTTC. It is translated as CASSPRGHEQFF.

The chain is built from TRBV7-9 and TRBJ2-4, with D tentatively TRBD2 (6 bases). The V and J ends lost 5 bases and 2 bases respectively, with 7 bases between them. CDR3 length equals 13 residues. CDR1 is SEHNR and CDR2 is FQNEAQ in the germline V gene (reference sequence). For the CDR3, the DNA is TGTGCCAGCAGCGGGGGGACCAAAAACATTCAGTACTTC. It is translated as CASSGGTKNIQYF. The full variable domain, rest sourced from reference TRBV7-9 and TRBJ2-4, is DTGVSQNPRHKITKRGQNVTFRCDPISEHNRLYWYRQTLGQGPEFLTYFQNEAQLEKSRLLSDRFSAERPKGSFSTLEIQRTEQGDSAMYLCASSGGTKNIQYFGAGTRLSVL.

The CDR3 loop is CASKFDRGRETQYF. CDR3 DNA: TGTGCCAGCAAATTTGACAGGGGCCGAGAGACCCAGTACTTC. The chain has TRBV6-6 and TRBJ2-5, with 8 bases lining up with TRBD1. This CDR3 contains 14 residues. The J segment lost 4 bases and the V segment lost 7 bases, leaving 8 bases of the junction unmatched. Germline lookup yields CDR1 MNHNY and CDR2 SVGAGI (reference sequence).

The rearrangement links TRBV28 to TRBJ2-7; TRBD1 matches at 8 bases. The junction had 1 base not matched to a gene; V was cut back by 3 bases and J by 3 bases. From germline, CDR1 is MDHEN and CDR2 SYDVKM. The CDR3 is 13 residues long. CDR3 loop: CASSLDRDYEQYF. The CDR3 DNA follows: TGTGCCAGCAGTTTGGACAGGGACTACGAGCAGTACTTC.

The chain recombines TRBV2 with TRBJ2-1, with 11 bases matching TRBD1. The V segment lost 4 bases and the J segment 9 bases; nucleotides outside the gene matches: 2. The CDR3 length is 13 residues. Germline V lookup: CDR1 SNHLY, CDR2 FYNNEI. Here the CDR3 DNA reads TGTGCCAGCAGTGGGACAGGGGGCGTTGAGCAGTTCTTC. It specifies CASSGTGGVEQFF.